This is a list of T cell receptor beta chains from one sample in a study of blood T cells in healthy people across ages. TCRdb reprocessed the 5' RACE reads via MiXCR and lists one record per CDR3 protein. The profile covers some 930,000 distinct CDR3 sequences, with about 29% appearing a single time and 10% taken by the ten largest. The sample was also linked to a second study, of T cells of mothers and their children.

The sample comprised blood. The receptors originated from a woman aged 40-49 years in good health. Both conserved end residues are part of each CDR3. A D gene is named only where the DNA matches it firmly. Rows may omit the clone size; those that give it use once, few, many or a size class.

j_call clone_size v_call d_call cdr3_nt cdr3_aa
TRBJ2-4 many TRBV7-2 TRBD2 TGTGCCAGCAGCTTAGTTGCAGTAGCGGGGTCCAAAAACATTCAGTACTTC CASSLVAVAGSKNIQYF
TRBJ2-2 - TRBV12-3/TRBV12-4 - TGTGCCAGCAGTTCCCTAACCGGGGAAAGAACCGGGGAGCTGTTTTTT CASSSLTGERTGELFF
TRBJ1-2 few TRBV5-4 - TGTGCCAGCAGCTTGATAGACTATGGCTACACCTTC CASSLIDYGYTF
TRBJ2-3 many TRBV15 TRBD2 TGTGCCACCAGCATGTTTCGGGGGGTAGATACGCAGTATTTT CATSMFRGVDTQYF
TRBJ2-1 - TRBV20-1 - TGCAGTGCTAGAGATCCGCTGGGCCGCCGCCTACTCGGGCAGTTCTTC CSARDPLGRRLLGQFF
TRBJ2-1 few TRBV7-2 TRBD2 TGTGCCAGCAGCCTCCTGGCCGAACTAGCGGGGAAAGACAATGAGCAGTTCTTC CASSLLAELAGKDNEQFF
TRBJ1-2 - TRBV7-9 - TGTGCCAGCAGCTTAAAACCCGGGACCTATCCTGGCTACACCTTC CASSLKPGTYPGYTF
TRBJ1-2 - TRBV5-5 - TGTGCCAGCACCCTGGACATTGGCTATGGCTACACCTTC CASTLDIGYGYTF
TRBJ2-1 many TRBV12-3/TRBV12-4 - TGTGCCAGCAGTTTAGACCAGGGTGGGTACAATGAGCAGTTCTTC CASSLDQGGYNEQFF
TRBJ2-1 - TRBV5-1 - TGCGCCAGCAGCTCGGACGGGATCTCCTACAATGAGCAGTTCTTC CASSSDGISYNEQFF
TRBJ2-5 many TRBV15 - TGTGCCACCAGCAGAGATTCGGGAGAGACCCAGTACTTC CATSRDSGETQYF
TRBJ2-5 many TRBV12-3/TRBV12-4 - TGTGCCAGCAGATACTTAGGGGGGGGGGAGACCCAGTACTTC CASRYLGGGETQYF
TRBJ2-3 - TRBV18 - TGTGCCAGCTCACCACAACAGAGCACAGTTACGCAGTATTTT CASSPQQSTVTQYF
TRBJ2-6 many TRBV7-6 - TGTGCCAGCAGCCGCGGTTATACTGGGGCCAACGTCCTGACTTTC CASSRGYTGANVLTF
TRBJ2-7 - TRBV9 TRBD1 TGTGCCGGCAGCCCCCGACAGGGTCCCTACGAGCAGTACTTC CAGSPRQGPYEQYF
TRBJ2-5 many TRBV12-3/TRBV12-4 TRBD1 TGTGCCAGCAGTGTCCGGGACAGGGTCCAAGAGACCCAGTACTTC CASSVRDRVQETQYF
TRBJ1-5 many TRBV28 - TGTGCCAGCAGCCAAGGGGGTAGCAATCAGCCCCAGCATTTT CASSQGGSNQPQHF
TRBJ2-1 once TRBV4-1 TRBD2 TGCGCCAGCATCCAAGGGCCAGCGGGGGGCCGCAGCTCCTACAATGAGCAGTTCTTC CASIQGPAGGRSSYNEQFF
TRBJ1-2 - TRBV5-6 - TGTGCCAGCAGCTTGTACGGGTTCTATGGCTACACCTTC CASSLYGFYGYTF
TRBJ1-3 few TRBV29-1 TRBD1 TGCAGCGTCCTGAGGACAGGAGGAAACACCATATATTTT CSVLRTGGNTIYF
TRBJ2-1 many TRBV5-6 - TGTGCCAGCAGCTTGACAGGATGGAATGAGCAGTTCTTC CASSLTGWNEQFF
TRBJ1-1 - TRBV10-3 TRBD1 TGTGCCATCAGTGAGCCGATGATCGGCAGGGGGGGTCGGGGCGCTGAAGCTTTCTTT CAISEPMIGRGGRGAEAFF
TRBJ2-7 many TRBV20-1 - TGCAGTGCAAATGAGCAGTACTTC CSANEQYF
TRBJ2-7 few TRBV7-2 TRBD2 TGTGCCAGCAGCCCCACTAGCGGACTACTCTACGAGCAGTACTTC CASSPTSGLLYEQYF
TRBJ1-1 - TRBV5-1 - TGCGCCAGCAGCCGGGTACAGGGCGCCAACACTGAAGCTTTCTTT CASSRVQGANTEAFF
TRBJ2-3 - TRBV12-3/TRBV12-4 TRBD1 TGTGCCAGCCGCTTCACAGGGGGCACAGATACGCAGTATTTT CASRFTGGTDTQYF
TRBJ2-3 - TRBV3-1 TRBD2 TGTGCCAGCAGCCAAGATATACTAGCGGGGAGCGCAGATACGCAGTATTTT CASSQDILAGSADTQYF
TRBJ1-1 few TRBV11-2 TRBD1 TGTGCCAGCAGCTGGCAGGGGGGTTGGACTGAAGCTTTCTTT CASSWQGGWTEAFF
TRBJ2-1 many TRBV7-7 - TGTGCTAGCAGCTTCGACCGGTCTCCTTACAATGAGCAGTTCTTC CASSFDRSPYNEQFF
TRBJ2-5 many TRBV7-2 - TGTGCCAGCAGCTTGGGATTCCAAGAGACCCAGTACTTC CASSLGFQETQYF
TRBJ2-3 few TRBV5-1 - TGCGCCAGCAGCTTAATACAGCAGGGGTCGGTCACAGATACGCAGTATTTT CASSLIQQGSVTDTQYF
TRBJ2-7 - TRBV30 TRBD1 TGTGCCTGGGGAGGAGGGCAGGGGGCCACCTACGAGCAGTACTTC CAWGGGQGATYEQYF
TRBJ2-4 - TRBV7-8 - TGTGCCAGCAGCTTAGCGCTTACAGGGGGGGGCATTCAGTACTTC CASSLALTGGGIQYF
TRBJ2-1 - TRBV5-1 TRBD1 TGCGCCAGCAGCTTGGAAGGGACAGGGGGTAGTGAGCAGTTCTTC CASSLEGTGGSEQFF
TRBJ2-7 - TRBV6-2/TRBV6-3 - TGTGCCAGCAGTTATTTTGGCTACGAGCAGTACTTC CASSYFGYEQYF
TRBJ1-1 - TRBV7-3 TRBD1 TGTGCCAGCAGCTTACAGGGACAGGGCACTGAAGCTTTCTTT CASSLQGQGTEAFF
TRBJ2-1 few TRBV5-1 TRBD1 TGCGCCAGCAGCCCACCGAACAGGGGGCATGAGCAGTTCTTC CASSPPNRGHEQFF
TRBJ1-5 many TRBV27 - TGTGCCAGCAGACCCGGGACGGTTAGCAATCAGCCCCAGCATTTT CASRPGTVSNQPQHF
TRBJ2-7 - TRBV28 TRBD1 TGTGCCAGCCGCGCCGGGACAGGCTTCGACGAGCAGTACTTC CASRAGTGFDEQYF
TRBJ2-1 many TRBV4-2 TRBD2 TGTGCCAGCAGCCAAGTTGGGCGGGGGGGGAGTGAGCAGTTCTTC CASSQVGRGGSEQFF